The 14 T cell receptor beta chains below were found in one sample sequenced in a study of blood T cell repertoires in COVID-19. Profiling relied on immunoSEQ multiplex PCR, and the TCRdb table lists in-frame clones only, not all of them. Here the sample spans approximately 300,000 clones, approximately 88% being singletons. Input material: peripheral blood. The source of these receptors is a man younger than 30 who had recovered from COVID-19.

This clone appeared a single time. The chain carries TRBV7-2 and TRBJ2-5, with a possible D match to TRBD2 (5 bases). V gave up 8 bases and J gave up 1 base, with 11 bases separating them. The germline V gene has CDR1 SGHTA and CDR2 FQGNSA. This CDR3 contains 13 residues. This CDR3 is CASGSSPQETQYF. The CDR3 nucleotides read TGTGCCAGCGGGAGTTCCCCCCAAGAGACCCAGTACTTC. The full variable domain, completed using reference TRBV7-2 and TRBJ2-5, is GAGVSQSPSNKVTEKGKDVELRCDPISGHTALYWYRQSLGQGLEFLIYFQGNSAPDKSGLPSDRFSAERTGGSVSTLTIQRTQQEDSAVYLCASGSSPQETQYFGPGTRLLVL.

Only one count was recorded for this clone. V and J are TRBV7-2 and TRBJ2-5; the match to TRBD2 covers 9 bases. J gave up 5 bases and V 4 bases, and 11 bases lay outside the gene matches. The CDR3 contains 16 residues. Germline loops: CDR1 SGHTA, CDR2 FQGNSA. In DNA, the CDR3 is TGTGCCAGCAGCTCACAGACGGGACTAGCTTGGGAGACCCAGTACTTC. Protein product: CASSSQTGLAWETQYF.

The chain recombines TRBV4-3 with TRBJ1-4; D gene ambiguous. V was cut by 0 bases and J by 0 bases, with 5 bases left in between. The CDR3 has 15 amino acids. Germline loops: CDR1 LGHNA, CDR2 YSLEER. CDR3 nucleotide sequence: TGCGCCAGCAGCCAAGATTTTACAACTAATGAAAAACTGTTTTTT. Amino acid sequence: CASSQDFTTNEKLFF.

This sequence joins TRBV7-7 and TRBJ2-7; tentatively, D is TRBD2 (5 bases). Trimming took 5 bases from V and 2 from J, leaving 10 bases between them. Germline CDR1 and CDR2: SSHAT and FNYEAQ (reference sequence). The CDR3 runs to 13 residues. The CDR3 spells CASSPGNPYEQYF. CDR3 coding DNA: TGTGCCAGCAGCCCGGGGAACCCCTACGAGCAGTACTTC. Full variable domain (outside the CDR3, taken from reference TRBV7-7 and TRBJ2-7): GAGVSQSPRYKVTKRGQDVTLRCDPISSHATLYWYQQALGQGPEFLTYFNYEAQPDKSGLPSDRFSAERPEGSISTLTIQRTEQRDSAMYRCASSPGNPYEQYFGPGTRLTVT.

This chain joins TRBV27 and TRBJ1-1; D gene unclear. Germline CDR1 and CDR2: MNHEY and SMNVEV (reference sequence). V lost 5 bases to trimming and J lost 1 base, with 14 bases between them. The CDR3 runs 15 residues. This CDR3 is CASSPSTSRNTEAFF. CDR3 coding DNA: TGTGCCAGCAGTCCAAGTACCTCCAGGAACACTGAAGCTTTCTTT.

The V and J genes are TRBV2 and TRBJ1-1; 7 nucleotides line up with TRBD1. Germline CDR1 reads SNHLY; CDR2 reads FYNNEI. The CDR3 runs to 12 residues. Unmatched junction bases numbered 8, after V lost 6 bases and J lost 10 bases. The CDR3 is CASSLQGLGAFF. The CDR3 DNA follows: TGTGCCAGCAGCCTACAGGGGCTGGGAGCTTTCTTT.

V usage is TRBV3-1 (or the pseudogene TRBV3-2) and J usage is TRBJ1-1; D not resolved. The CDR3 covers 13 residues. Germline lookup yields CDR1 LGHDT and CDR2 YNNKEL (reference sequence). Between the trimmed V and J ends, which lost 4 bases and 4 bases, there was a span of 10 bases. CDR3 sequence reads: CASSPVEGTEAFF. The DNA of the CDR3 is TGTGCCAGCAGCCCCGTAGAGGGCACTGAAGCTTTCTTT.

This chain links TRBV11-2 with TRBJ2-1; 8 bases are a match to TRBD2. CDR1 and CDR2 (germline): SGHAT, FQNNGV. V shed 3 bases and J 5 bases; nucleotides not matched to a gene: 3. The CDR3 extends over 14 amino acids. This CDR3 is CASSLVAGNNEQFF. CDR3 coding DNA: TGTGCCAGCAGCTTGGTAGCGGGGAACAATGAGCAGTTCTTC.

This clone showed up just once. J is TRBJ1-2 and V is TRBV5-6; perhaps TRBD1 as D (5 bases). The CDR3 loop spans 13 amino acids. Trimming removed 4 bases from V and 2 bases from J, with 9 bases in between. The germline CDR1 and CDR2 sequences are SGHDT and YYEEEE. The CDR3 region has the DNA TGTGCCAGCAGCAGAGACAGAAACTATGGCTACACCTTC. Amino acid sequence: CASSRDRNYGYTF. Supplemented by reference TRBV5-6 and TRBJ1-2, the full variable domain reads DAGVTQSPTHLIKTRGQQVTLRCSPKSGHDTVSWYQQALGQGPQFIFQYYEEEERQRGNFPDRFSGHQFPNYSSELNVNALLLGDSALYLCASSRDRNYGYTFGSGTRLTVV.

The V gene is TRBV19, the J gene TRBJ2-1; 9 bases fit TRBD1. V shed 7 bases and J 10 bases; nucleotides not matched to a gene: 17. The CDR3 consists of 16 residues. Germline CDR1 and CDR2: LNHDA and SQIVND (reference sequence). For the CDR3, the DNA is TGTGCCAGTACCTCACAGGGGGGGACAGGGATAGGGGAGCAGTTCTTC. Residues: CASTSQGGTGIGEQFF.

The V and J genes are TRBV19 and TRBJ2-3; 11 positions agree with TRBD2. The CDR3 contains 22 residues. The germline CDR1 and CDR2 sequences are LNHDA and SQIVND (reference sequence). The V and J ends lost 3 bases and 7 bases, in that order; junction bases with no gene match: 27. This CDR3 reads CASSIARGVAGGNNSLPHTQYF. CDR3 coding DNA: TGTGCCAGTAGTATCGCTCGGGGAGTAGCGGGAGGGAACAACTCGTTGCCACATACGCAGTATTTT. Filled out from reference TRBV19 and TRBJ2-3, the complete variable domain reads DGGITQSPKYLFRKEGQNVTLSCEQNLNHDAMYWYRQDPGQGLRLIYYSQIVNDFQKGDIAEGYSVSREKKESFPLTVTSAQKNPTAFYLCASSIARGVAGGNNSLPHTQYFGPGTRLTVL.

This clone is a singleton in its sample. The chain uses TRBV7-9 and TRBJ2-1; no firm D call. Per the germline V gene, CDR1 is SEHNR and CDR2 is FQNEAQ (reference sequence). The CDR3 is 16 residues long. Trimming pared 3 bases from V and 7 bases from J, leaving 19 bases between. CDR3 sequence (DNA): TGTGCCAGCAGCTTTAATTCCTATCCGGGTGGTAATGAGCAGTTCTTC. Residues: CASSFNSYPGGNEQFF.

In this sample, this clone turned up once. This chain joins TRBV5-1 and TRBJ2-1; 10 positions agree with TRBD2. The CDR3 consists of 15 residues. Germline trimming cut 5 bases from V and 7 bases from J; bases unmatched to any gene: 9. Germline-derived CDR1 and CDR2 are SGHRS and YFSETQ. DNA of the CDR3: TGCGCCAGCAGTTTCACTAGCGGGGCCCCAAATGAGCAGTTCTTC. This encodes CASSFTSGAPNEQFF. Based on the CDR3 plus reference TRBV5-1 and TRBJ2-1, the full variable domain is KAGVTQTPRYLIKTRGQQVTLSCSPISGHRSVSWYQQTPGQGLQFLFEYFSETQRNKGNFPGRFSGRQFSNSRSEMNVSTLELGDSALYLCASSFTSGAPNEQFFGPGTRLTVL.

With respect to this clone: Other nucleotide sequences from this sample produce the same CDR3. V and J are TRBV7-3 and TRBJ1-1; D perhaps matches TRBD1 (5 bases). The CDR3 is 13 amino acids. V was clipped by 6 bases and J by 1 base, with 9 bases between them. Germline lookup yields CDR1 SGHTA and CDR2 FQGTGA. CDR3 residues: CASSLDRNTEAFF. Written as DNA, the CDR3 is TGTGCCAGCAGTTTAGACAGGAACACTGAAGCTTTCTTT.